This T cell receptor (beta chain) was recorded in a study of PD-1 blockade in classical Hodgkin lymphoma. Study results and limitations: TCR diversity at baseline was reported to be reduced in newly diagnosed patients relative to healthy donors. The CD4+ diversity rise by C4D1 was clearest in complete responders. Newly diagnosed patients had diversity similar to the baseline diversity of complete responders.

Time point reported: cycle 4 day 1 (C4D1), after five to seven weeks of nivolumab. In every patient, relapse followed autologous stem cell transplantation, while exposure to brentuximab vedotin differed. The CDR3 loop spans 17 amino acids. Looked up from germline, CDR1 is MNHEY and CDR2 is SMNVEV (reference sequence). Trimming shortened V by 5 bases and J by 2 bases, and 19 bases separated the two germline ends. In regard to this clone: Its matching antigen is unknown.

This table comes from immunoSEQ multiplex PCR, and its TCRdb copy is limited to in-frame clones, with some not included. Here the sample spans some 48,000 clones, more than 75% being singletons. The receptor was derived from a human donor with classical Hodgkin lymphoma. Here the sequenced sample was peripheral blood mononuclear cells (PBMCs), taken before the fourth cycle of nivolumab. This chain uses TRBV27 with TRBJ2-1; perhaps TRBD1 as D (6 bases). The CDR3 nucleotides are TGTGCCAGCAGTCCCTCCCGTACAGGGATGGCCTACAATGAGCAGTTCTTC. It translates to CASSPSRTGMAYNEQFF.